These T cell receptor beta chains were read from a single sample in a study of T cell repertoires in cytomegalovirus infection. One entry per CDR3 protein results from TCRdb running MiXCR on the reads. The data contain tens of thousands of distinct CDR3 sequences, 3% to 4% of them singletons. The sequencing input was PBMCs. The receptors were gathered from a human donor in good health (CMV status not recorded). Some clones in this sample may be carry-over from other donors' samples. The CDR3 runs from the conserved cysteine through the conserved F or W. Each record gives: CDR3 protein, CDR3 DNA, V gene, D gene, clone size, J gene. The D gene is left open where the match is weak. The size field is filled for only some rows; it gives once, few, many or a size class.

CASSLLGGTDTQYF TGTGCCAGCAGCTTACTGGGGGGCACAGATACGCAGTATTTT TRBV7-3 - many TRBJ2-3
CASSANPAGQGYTF TGTGCCAGCAGCGCCAATCCCGCAGGTCAAGGCTACACCTTC TRBV7-2 - many TRBJ1-2
CATKGSGRDTQYF TGTGCCACGAAGGGCAGTGGACGGGATACGCAGTATTTT TRBV6-2/TRBV6-3 - many TRBJ2-3
CASSLGRDQPQHF TGTGCCAGCAGCTTAGGCAGAGATCAGCCCCAGCATTTT TRBV7-9 - many TRBJ1-5
CASTPGPEDYGYTF TGTGCCAGCACCCCTGGGCCGGAGGACTATGGCTACACCTTC TRBV7-2 - many TRBJ1-2
CASRPTSSFPEQYF TGCGCCAGCAGACCAACTAGTTCTTTCCCCGAGCAGTACTTC TRBV4-1 - many TRBJ2-7
CASSLFDQAKNIQYF TGTGCCAGCAGTTTGTTCGACCAAGCCAAAAACATTCAGTACTTC TRBV6-2/TRBV6-3 - many TRBJ2-4
CASSPQGGGETQYF TGTGCCAGCAGTCCTCAGGGAGGCGGAGAGACCCAGTACTTC TRBV7-2 - many TRBJ2-5
CASSPRGRIAHNEQFF TGTGCCAGCAGTCCCCGCGGTCGGATAGCGCACAATGAGCAGTTCTTC TRBV12-3/TRBV12-4 - many TRBJ2-1
CASSFWAFDTGELFF TGTGCCAGCAGCTTCTGGGCCTTCGACACCGGGGAGCTGTTTTTT TRBV7-4 - many TRBJ2-2
CASSLQWGGLYEQYF TGTGCCAGCAGCTTACAGTGGGGGGGCCTTTACGAGCAGTACTTC TRBV7-2 - many TRBJ2-7
CASSARLGVGTEAFF TGTGCCAGCAGCGCCCGGCTGGGAGTGGGTACTGAAGCTTTCTTT TRBV14 - many TRBJ1-1
CASSLGRDRRTDTQYF TGTGCCAGCAGCCTGGGGAGGGACAGGAGGACAGATACGCAGTATTTT TRBV7-3 - many TRBJ2-3
CASSRSGLGRTEAFF TGTGCCAGCAGTCGATCAGGACTGGGTCGCACTGAAGCTTTCTTT TRBV28 - many TRBJ1-1
CASSLQASGRIGGELFF TGTGCCAGCAGCTTACAAGCTAGCGGGAGAATCGGCGGGGAGCTGTTTTTT TRBV7-9 TRBD2 many TRBJ2-2
CASSQFGGNTEAFF TGTGCCAGCAGTCAATTCGGGGGGAACACTGAAGCTTTCTTT TRBV28 - many TRBJ1-1
CASSPRLEGAGYTF TGTGCCAGCAGCCCTCGGTTGGAGGGGGCTGGCTACACCTTC TRBV7-2 TRBD1 many TRBJ1-2
CASSVRTAGELFF TGTGCCAGCAGCGTCCGGACAGCCGGGGAGCTGTTTTTT TRBV7-3 - many TRBJ2-2
CASSFVRSTGELFF TGTGCCAGCAGTTTTGTCAGGAGCACCGGGGAGCTGTTTTTT TRBV27 - many TRBJ2-2
CASSYAGTSGSTEQFF TGTGCCAGCAGTTACGCCGGGACTAGCGGGAGCACTGAGCAGTTCTTC TRBV6-2/TRBV6-3 TRBD2 many TRBJ2-1
CASSLFISTGELFF TGTGCCAGCAGCTTATTCATTAGCACCGGGGAGCTGTTTTTT TRBV7-2 - - TRBJ2-2
CASSWDSKSVPQHF TGTGCCAGCAGCTGGGACTCCAAGTCTGTGCCCCAGCATTTT TRBV6-2/TRBV6-3 - many TRBJ1-5
CASSLSHGNEKLFF TGTGCCAGCAGCTTATCACACGGGAATGAAAAACTGTTTTTT TRBV7-2 - many TRBJ1-4
CASSFSGGEAFF TGTGCCAGCAGTTTCTCGGGGGGAGAAGCTTTCTTT TRBV7-8 - many TRBJ1-1